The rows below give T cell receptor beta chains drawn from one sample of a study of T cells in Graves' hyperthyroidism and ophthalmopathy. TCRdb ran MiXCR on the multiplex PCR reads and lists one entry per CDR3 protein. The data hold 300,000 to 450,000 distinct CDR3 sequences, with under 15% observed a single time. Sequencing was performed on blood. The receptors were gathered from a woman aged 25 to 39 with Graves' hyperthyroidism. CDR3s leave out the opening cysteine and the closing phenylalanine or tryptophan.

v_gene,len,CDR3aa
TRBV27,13,ASSLGSSPNQPQH
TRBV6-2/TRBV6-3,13,ASSGQGAWNTEAF
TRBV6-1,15,ASSDWGRYSGANVLT
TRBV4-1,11,ASSQLGTDTQY
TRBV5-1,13,ASSAQLSGANVLT
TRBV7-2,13,ASSVAGARNYEQY
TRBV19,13,ASSMMRYSTDTQY
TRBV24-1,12,ATSGGNGNQPQH
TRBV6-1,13,ASRTLQGAVEPQH
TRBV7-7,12,ASSPPSGVQTQY
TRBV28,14,ASSLPSGRARNEQF
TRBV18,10,ASSSKTDEQF
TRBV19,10,ASSIWDGELF
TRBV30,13,AWSVRPLIRDEQF
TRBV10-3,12,AIGTSGRLDTQY
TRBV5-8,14,ASSLGAGAGLETQY
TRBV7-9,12,ASSLPGDADTQY
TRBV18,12,ASSPRGVQYGYT
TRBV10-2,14,ASKGGQRGNTGELF
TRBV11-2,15,ASSLTSLAGVSSEQY
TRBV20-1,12,SARDPGGRNEQF
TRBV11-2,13,ASKLYGAPNYGYT
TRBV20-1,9,SAEQGYEQY
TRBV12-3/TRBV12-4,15,ASSFSTSGRALYEQY
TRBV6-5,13,ASSYIASGSYEQY
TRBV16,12,ASSLNTLGNTIY
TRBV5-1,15,ASSLGLAALIQETQY
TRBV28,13,ATMGQGFDDYGYT
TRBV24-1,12,ATDGRGRENIQY
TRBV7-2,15,ASSSLRSRTGFGGYT
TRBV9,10,ASSVSGREQF
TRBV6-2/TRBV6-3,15,ASSYYAGGRNKETQY
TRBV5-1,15,ASSSGTSGSLWDEQF
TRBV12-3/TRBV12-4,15,ASSFISGHRSNQPQH
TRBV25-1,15,ASSGAPTGGANNEQF
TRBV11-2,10,ASSYPGDEQF
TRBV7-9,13,ASSVTDGIDDGYT
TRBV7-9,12,ASWRGQGDTEAF
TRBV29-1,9,SVARDTEAF
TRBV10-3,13,AISATGGESYEQY
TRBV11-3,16,ASSLGTPRAFINQPQH
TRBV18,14,ASSREGATGIQPQH
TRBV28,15,ASSYPNRVRSNQPQH